The 4 T cell receptor beta chains below were found in one sample sequenced in a study of human T cells and chemical hapten exposure. Time point denoted: patch test 2, 6 weeks after DPC sensitization. As for treatment: therapeutic diphenylcyclopropenone sensitization with weekly scalp DPC. TCRdb passed the RACE reads through MiXCR, listing each CDR3 protein once. The table records under 450,000 distinct CDR3 sequences, about 6% of them present only once. This sample comprised whole blood, obtained in connection with sensitization to the hapten diphenylcyclopropenone (DPC). These receptors were collected from a woman aged 18-29 years with alopecia areata. Some clones in this sample may be carry-over from other donors' samples.

This clonotype was found a few times. The CDR3 loop reads CSVNLARGTNTEAFF. The CDR3 region has the DNA TGCAGCGTTAATCTTGCGCGGGGAACGAACACTGAAGCTTTCTTT. The chain combines TRBV29-1 with TRBJ1-1; D not certain. The V and J ends lost 5 bases and 1 base respectively, with 17 bases between them. Per the germline V gene, CDR1 is SQVTM and CDR2 is ANQGSEA. This CDR3 contains 15 residues.

CDR3 in amino acids: CASSQEISPPSTDTQYF. The CDR3 DNA reads as TGCGCCAGCAGCCAAGAAATCAGTCCGCCTAGCACAGATACGCAGTATTTT. J is TRBJ2-3 and V is TRBV4-1; D is unclear. CDR3 length: 17 residues. Germline-derived CDR1 and CDR2 are MGHRA and YSYEKL. The germline V and J ends were trimmed by 0 bases and 0 bases, with 13 bases remaining between them.

This rearrangement joins TRBV5-6 to TRBJ2-1; tentatively, D is TRBD1 (6 bases). Per the germline V gene, CDR1 is SGHDT and CDR2 is YYEEEE. V was trimmed by 2 bases and J by 5 bases, leaving 11 bases between them. The CDR3 runs 14 residues. The CDR3 sequence is CASSLPGVDNEQFF. Here the CDR3 DNA reads TGTGCCAGCAGCTTACCAGGGGTTGACAATGAGCAGTTCTTC. The complete variable domain, with remaining parts taken from reference TRBV5-6 and TRBJ2-1, reads DAGVTQSPTHLIKTRGQQVTLRCSPKSGHDTVSWYQQALGQGPQFIFQYYEEEERQRGNFPDRFSGHQFPNYSSELNVNALLLGDSALYLCASSLPGVDNEQFFGPGTRLTVL.

This clonotype was observed at least ten times. CDR3 amino acids: CASSPLSEGKNYGYTF. CDR3 nucleotides: TGTGCCAGCTCCCCCCTTTCGGAGGGAAAGAACTATGGCTACACCTTC. The gene calls are TRBV18 and TRBJ1-2; D not resolved. V was clipped by 6 bases and J by 2 bases, with 19 bases between them. CDR1 and CDR2 from the germline V gene are KGHSH and LQKENI. The CDR3 loop spans 16 amino acids.